One and the same sample provided the 30 T cell receptor beta chains below, sequenced in a study of early T cells in non-severe SARS-CoV-2 infection. TCRdb processed the 5' RACE reads anew with MiXCR; each CDR3 protein has one entry. This sample has 60,000 to 70,000 distinct CDR3 sequences, with around 8.7% found just once. Sequencing was carried out using whole blood. These receptors originate from an adult who was a healthcare worker with PCR-confirmed SARS-CoV-2 infection or an uninfected control (not recorded which).

The sample holds many counts of this clonotype. The chain is built from TRBV5-1 and TRBJ2-5; no firm D call. The CDR3 extends over 15 amino acids. V lost 0 bases and J 4 bases, leaving 13 bases between the germline ends. Germline CDR1 reads SGHRS; CDR2 reads YFSETQ. In DNA form, the CDR3 reads TGCGCCAGCAGCTTGGGGAATACGAGAGGAGAGACCCAGTACTTC. It translates to CASSLGNTRGETQYF. Complete variable domain (other parts from reference TRBV5-1 and TRBJ2-5): KAGVTQTPRYLIKTRGQQVTLSCSPISGHRSVSWYQQTPGQGLQFLFEYFSETQRNKGNFPGRFSGRQFSNSRSEMNVSTLELGDSALYLCASSLGNTRGETQYFGPGTRLLVL.

This chain links TRBV13 with TRBJ1-2; 11 nucleotides line up with TRBD1. Germline CDR1 is PRHDT and CDR2 is FYEKMQ (reference sequence). This CDR3 has 19 amino acids. The V segment lost 3 bases and the J segment 3 bases; nucleotides outside the gene matches: 15. The CDR3 region has the DNA TGTGCCAGCAGCTTTAATTTAGGGTGGCCGGGACAGGGGGACTATGGCTACACCTTC. Residues: CASSFNLGWPGQGDYGYTF.

The J gene is TRBJ2-1, the V gene TRBV11-3; the D gene could be TRBD1 or TRBD2 (5 bases each). Trimming pared 5 bases from V and 3 bases from J, leaving 20 bases between. CDR3 length equals 17 residues. CDR1 is SGHNT and CDR2 is YENEEA in the germline V gene. CDR3: CASSPYQGREDYNEQFF. Written as DNA, the CDR3 is TGTGCCAGCAGCCCCTACCAGGGACGAGAAGACTACAATGAGCAGTTCTTC.

This chain connects TRBV10-3 to TRBJ1-6; the D is unclear. The CDR3 is made up of 14 amino acids. Deletions cut 4 bases from V and 0 bases from J, with 4 bases between. Germline values: CDR1 ENHRY, CDR2 SYGVKD. The CDR3 loop is CAISGDSYNSPLHF. The CDR3 DNA reads as TGTGCCATCAGTGGGGACTCCTATAATTCACCCCTCCACTTT.

This CDR3 is CSARDPAGGSDTQYF. DNA for the CDR3: TGCAGTGCTAGAGATCCAGCGGGAGGATCAGATACGCAGTATTTT. The chain employs TRBV20-1 and TRBJ2-3; 9 nucleotides agree with TRBD2. V lost 0 bases, J lost 4 bases, and 5 bases stayed unmatched. The CDR3 consists of 15 residues. Germline loops: CDR1 DFQATT, CDR2 SNEGSKA (reference sequence).

The genes are TRBV18 and TRBJ2-7, with D uncertain. This CDR3 region has 10 residues. CDR1 and CDR2 (germline): KGHSH, LQKENI. Trimming left V 8 bases short and J 6 bases short, with 8 bases between. The chain's CDR3 is CASLVREQYF. The CDR3 nucleotides read TGTGCCAGCCTTGTACGCGAGCAGTACTTC.

This clonotype was recorded at least ten times. This rearrangement joins TRBV7-2 to TRBJ2-7, with TRBD1 matching over 9 bases. Germline loops: CDR1 SGHTA, CDR2 FQGNSA. Germline trimming cut 5 bases from V and 6 bases from J; bases unmatched to any gene: 5. The CDR3 covers 13 residues. The CDR3 loop is CASSRTGVGEQYF. The CDR3 DNA reads TGTGCCAGCAGCCGGACAGGGGTGGGCGAGCAGTACTTC.

This clonotype was seen only a few times. The V gene is TRBV9, the J gene TRBJ2-7; no clear D gene. V was shortened by 0 bases and J by 5 bases, with 3 bases between the two germline ends. This CDR3 contains 11 residues. Looked up from germline, CDR1 is SGDLS and CDR2 is YYNGEE. The CDR3 spells CASSVGDEQYF. The CDR3 DNA is TGTGCCAGCAGCGTAGGCGACGAGCAGTACTTC. Supplemented by reference TRBV9 and TRBJ2-7, the full variable domain reads DSGVTQTPKHLITATGQRVTLRCSPRSGDLSVYWYQQSLDQGLQFLIQYYNGEERAKGNILERFSAQQFPDLHSELNLSSLELGDSALYFCASSVGDEQYFGPGTRLTVT.

This clonotype was picked up a small number of times. The gene calls are TRBV6-6 and TRBJ2-3; D is unclear. The CDR3 is made up of 15 amino acids. The germline V gene has CDR1 MNHNY and CDR2 SVGAGI (reference sequence). Trimming removed 0 bases from V and 2 bases from J, with 9 bases in between. CDR3 protein: CASSYSFSYTDTQYF. In DNA, the CDR3 is TGTGCCAGCAGTTACTCGTTCAGCTACACAGATACGCAGTATTTT.

The chain recombines TRBV11-2 with TRBJ1-1, with TRBD1 matching over 7 bases. Trimming took 0 bases from V and 1 from J; bases not matched to a gene: 5. Germline CDR1 and CDR2: SGHAT and FQNNGV. The CDR3 has 16 residues. CDR3 amino acids: CASSLEGQVPNTEAFF. Here the CDR3 DNA reads TGTGCCAGCAGCTTAGAAGGACAGGTCCCGAACACTGAAGCTTTCTTT.

This clonotype was observed a few times. The gene calls are TRBV20-1 and TRBJ2-3; 8 bases map to TRBD2. Trimming took 5 bases from V and 0 from J; bases not matched to a gene: 7. Germline CDR1 DFQATT, CDR2 SNEGSKA (reference sequence). This CDR3 comprises 15 residues. In DNA form, the CDR3 reads TGCAGTGCTCACCCCGGGACTAGTAGCACAGATACGCAGTATTTT. It codes for CSAHPGTSSTDTQYF.

This clonotype is termed medium-sized (0.01 to 0.1%). This chain joins TRBV6-2 or TRBV6-3 and TRBJ2-1; the D gene is possibly TRBD2 (6 bases). This CDR3 comprises 15 residues. Trimming stripped 5 bases from V and 10 bases from J, with 21 bases between. Germline V gene lookup returns CDR1 MNHEY and CDR2 SVGEGT. CDR3: CASSLSSGHQWEQFF. CDR3 nucleotides: TGTGCCAGCAGTCTCAGTAGCGGACACCAATGGGAGCAGTTCTTC.

A single count supports this clonotype. The chain uses TRBV5-5 and TRBJ2-7; 11 bases are a match to TRBD2. The germline CDR1 and CDR2 sequences are SGHKS and YYEKEE (reference sequence). The CDR3 contains 14 residues. J was trimmed by 4 bases and V by 4 bases; bases with no gene match: 4. CDR3 coding DNA: TGTGCCAGCAGCCCTAGCGGGAGGAGGTACGAGCAGTACTTC. Translation: CASSPSGRRYEQYF.

This clonotype has at least ten counts. The chain links TRBV28 to TRBJ2-6; D remains ambiguous. Trimming cost V 4 bases and J 1 base, with 8 bases left between them. The CDR3 totals 15 residues. In germline, CDR1 is MDHEN, CDR2 SYDVKM. The CDR3 DNA reads TGTGCCAGCAGTTCAATAGGGTCTGGGGCCAACGTCCTGACTTTC. Encoded protein: CASSSIGSGANVLTF.

The V call is TRBV11-2, the J call TRBJ1-1; D uncertain. The CDR3 length is 13 residues. V lost 1 base to trimming and J lost 2 bases, with 5 bases between them. Germline V gene sequence: CDR1 SGHAT, CDR2 FQNNGV. The CDR3 DNA sequence: TGTGCCAGCAGCTTAGGGGGAAACACTGAAGCTTTCTTT. Protein sequence: CASSLGGNTEAFF.

In this sample, this clonotype turned up a few times. The rearrangement links TRBV3-1 to TRBJ1-6, with a tentative D call TRBD1 (6 bases). Germline V lookup: CDR1 LGHDT, CDR2 YNNKEL (reference sequence). The CDR3 has 13 residues. Between the trimmed V and J ends, which lost 6 bases and 5 bases, there was a span of 8 bases. DNA for the CDR3: TGTGCCAGCAGGACAGGCGATAATTCACCCCTCCACTTT. It yields the protein CASRTGDNSPLHF.

This clonotype was counted only a few times. The CDR3 sequence: CASSQDGGEPRTEAFF. The CDR3 coding sequence is TGTGCCAGCAGCCAAGATGGGGGGGAACCGAGAACTGAAGCTTTCTTT. The gene calls are TRBV3-1 and TRBJ1-1; a weak D match, TRBD1 (5 bases). The CDR3 runs to 16 residues. Germline CDR1 LGHDT, CDR2 YNNKEL (reference sequence). The ends were cut back, 0 bases at V and 5 bases at J, with 16 bases in the middle. Supplemented by reference TRBV3-1 and TRBJ1-1, the full variable domain reads DTAVSQTPKYLVTQMGNDKSIKCEQNLGHDTMYWYKQDSKKFLKIMFSYNNKELIINETVPNRFSPKSPDKAHLNLHINSLELGDSAVYFCASSQDGGEPRTEAFFGQGTRLTVV.

CDR3 in DNA: TGTGCCAGCAGGATGACTAGCGGGAGGCTCTACGAGCAGTACTTC. Its translation is CASRMTSGRLYEQYF. V gene TRBV28 combines with J gene TRBJ2-7; 13 bases fit TRBD2. The ends lost 6 bases at V and 3 bases at J; junction bases unmatched: 5. The V gene's germline CDR1 is MDHEN and CDR2 SYDVKM. This CDR3 has 15 amino acids.

The chain combines TRBV5-4 with TRBJ1-6; D is unclear. The CDR3 totals 14 residues. The germline V gene encodes CDR1 SGHNT and CDR2 YYREEE (reference sequence). Trimming removed 4 bases from V and 7 bases from J, with 12 bases in between. The CDR3 sequence: CASSPRVPNSPLHF. CDR3 nucleotides: TGTGCCAGCAGCCCTCGGGTCCCCAATTCACCCCTCCACTTT.

This clonotype was detected many times. V and J are TRBV5-5 and TRBJ1-5; no reliable D call. The CDR3 covers 13 residues. Germline V gene data show CDR1 as SGHKS and CDR2 as YYEKEE (reference sequence). The V end was cut by 1 base, the J end by 8 bases, with 10 bases between. The CDR3 sequence is CASSLNAVEPQHF. The CDR3 bases are TGTGCCAGCAGCTTGAATGCGGTGGAGCCCCAGCATTTT.

This clonotype was seen at least ten times. J is TRBJ2-5 and V is TRBV12-3 or TRBV12-4; 7 nucleotides agree with TRBD1. CDR3 length equals 13 residues. The junction had 3 bases not matched to a gene; V was cut back by 3 bases and J by 5 bases. CDR3 coding DNA: TGTGCCAGCAGTTTTAGGGGGCAGGAGACCCAGTACTTC. Translated: CASSFRGQETQYF.

A remark on this clonotype: The conserved phenylalanine or tryptophan normally closing the CDR3 is absent here, so this likely arose from a read error. The CDR3 nucleotides are TGTGCCAGCAAACAGGGGACCTACGAGCAGTACCTC. Translation: CASKQGTYEQYL. The chain recombines TRBV2 with TRBJ2-7, with 7 bases aligning to TRBD1. The CDR3 extends over 12 amino acids. V shed 7 bases, J shed 2 bases, and the junction held 2 bases outside the gene matches. The germline CDR1 and CDR2 sequences are SNHLY and FYNNEI.

This clonotype was found a few times. This chain uses TRBV15 with TRBJ2-5; 8 bases line up with TRBD2. Germline CDR1 LNHNV, CDR2 YYDKDF (reference sequence). The CDR3 is 16 residues long. V dropped 0 bases and J dropped 7; count of bases not matched to a gene: 10. Here the CDR3 reads CATSRDLSEAGGTQYF. CDR3 in DNA: TGTGCCACCAGCAGAGATCTAAGTGAGGCGGGAGGGACCCAGTACTTC.

The chain links TRBV7-2 to TRBJ2-1; the match to TRBD2 covers 8 bases. The CDR3 length is 14 residues. Germline CDR1 reads SGHTA; CDR2 reads FQGNSA. V lost 4 bases, J lost 7 bases, and 6 bases stayed unmatched. Here the CDR3 DNA reads TGTGCCAGCAGCTGGGGGACTAGTATAAATGAGCAGTTCTTC. It is translated as CASSWGTSINEQFF.

This clonotype was recorded at least ten times. The CDR3 loop is CASSRGRGYTF. The CDR3, as DNA: TGTGCCAGCAGTAGGGGGAGAGGCTACACCTTC. The rearrangement joins TRBV25-1 to TRBJ1-2; a weak D match, TRBD1 (6 bases). Germline CDR1 reads MGHDK; CDR2 reads SYGVNS. V lost 5 bases, J lost 8 bases, and 9 bases lay in between. This CDR3 contains 11 residues.

In this sample, this clonotype turned up a few times. The gene calls are TRBV2 and TRBJ2-1; 10 bases fit TRBD2. The CDR3 loop spans 13 amino acids. Germline CDR1 SNHLY, CDR2 FYNNEI. Trimming removed 7 bases from V and 9 bases from J; junction bases left unmatched: 6. The CDR3 nucleotides are TGTGCCAGCATCCTAGCGGGAGTAGTTGAGCAGTTCTTC. Amino acid sequence: CASILAGVVEQFF.

Ten or more counts support this clonotype. This sequence joins TRBV20-1 and TRBJ2-5; TRBD2 matches 12 bases. The CDR3 runs to 13 residues. The J segment lost 7 bases and the V segment lost 8 bases, leaving 8 bases of the junction unmatched. Germline V gene sequence: CDR1 DFQATT, CDR2 SNEGSKA (reference sequence). CDR3 loop: CSYLAGGPATQYF. Written as DNA, the CDR3 is TGCAGTTATCTAGCGGGAGGGCCTGCGACCCAGTACTTC.

This clonotype appeared many times. The V gene is TRBV7-8, the J gene TRBJ1-5, with D maybe TRBD1 (5 bases). This CDR3 spans 17 amino acids. Germline CDR1 and CDR2: SGHVS and FQNEAQ. With 2 bases removed from V and 10 bases from J, the gap between germline ends came to 24 bases. The DNA of the CDR3 is TGTGCCAGCAGCTTACTAGAAGGGGCCAATTCATGGTTACCCCAGCATTTT. Amino acid sequence: CASSLLEGANSWLPQHF.

The V gene is TRBV3-1, the J gene TRBJ1-4; D possibly corresponds to TRBD1 (6 bases). With 1 base removed from V and 10 bases from J, the gap between germline ends came to 16 bases. The CDR3 is 15 residues long. Germline V gene lookup returns CDR1 LGHDT and CDR2 YNNKEL (reference sequence). The CDR3 coding sequence is TGTGCCAGCAGCCAAGGAGGGGCAGGGGCTCTAAAACTGTTTTTT. This gives the protein CASSQGGAGALKLFF.

This clonotype was recorded many times. The chain has TRBV18 and TRBJ2-7, with 9 bases aligning to TRBD2. CDR1 is KGHSH, CDR2 LQKENI, per germline. The CDR3 is made up of 17 amino acids. The V gene end was trimmed by 3 bases and the J gene end by 3 bases; junction bases not matched to a gene: 12. CDR3 sequence (DNA): TGTGCCAGCTCACCGATCGCGGGAGGGCCTGACAACTACGAGCAGTACTTC. It specifies CASSPIAGGPDNYEQYF.